The present T cell receptor beta chain was sequenced within a study of shared clonotypes between healthy human individuals. In the study overall: Three men and two women, aged 18 to 49, were donors. General study findings and limits: It was the few donors that limited the genetic and exposure-history diversity represented. Among donors, sharing of clonotypes was expected to be affected by sequencing depth.

The protocol was immunoSEQ multiplex PCR, while the TCRdb copy is restricted to in-frame clones and leaves out a portion. The data contain 400,000 to 500,000 clones, approximately 80% of them seen just once; the ten biggest clones take up approximately 13%. About this clone: Antigen unknown.

This CDR3 is 16 amino acids long. With 5 bases removed from V and 1 base from J, the gap between germline ends came to 18 bases. From germline, CDR1 is SEHNR and CDR2 FQNEAQ (reference sequence). This sequence was found in a woman aged 40-49 years in good health. Some clones in this sample may be carry-over from other donors' samples. The chain combines TRBV7-9 with TRBJ2-7; D possibly corresponds to TRBD2 (5 bases). Input material: PBMCs. The CDR3 spells CASSQDPGGGSYEQYF. The CDR3 DNA reads as TGTGCCAGCAGCCAAGATCCCGGAGGTGGGTCCTACGAGCAGTACTTC.